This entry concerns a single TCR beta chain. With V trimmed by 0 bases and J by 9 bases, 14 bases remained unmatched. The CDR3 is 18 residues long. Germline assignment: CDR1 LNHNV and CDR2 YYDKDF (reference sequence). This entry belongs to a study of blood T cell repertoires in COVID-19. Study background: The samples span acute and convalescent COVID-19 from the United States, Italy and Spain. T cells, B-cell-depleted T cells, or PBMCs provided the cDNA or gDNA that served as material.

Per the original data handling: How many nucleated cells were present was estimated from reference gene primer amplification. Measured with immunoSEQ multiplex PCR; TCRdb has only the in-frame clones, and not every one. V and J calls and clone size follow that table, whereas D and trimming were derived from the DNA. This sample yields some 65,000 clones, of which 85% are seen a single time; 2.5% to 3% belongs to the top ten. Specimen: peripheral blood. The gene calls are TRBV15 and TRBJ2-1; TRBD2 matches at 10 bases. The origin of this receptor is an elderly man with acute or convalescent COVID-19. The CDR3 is CATSRDLPSGRALGEQFF. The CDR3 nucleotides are TGTGCCACCAGCAGAGATCTGCCCAGCGGGAGGGCGTTGGGTGAGCAGTTCTTC. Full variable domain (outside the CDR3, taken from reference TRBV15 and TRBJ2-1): DAMVIQNPRYQVTQFGKPVTLSCSQTLNHNVMYWYQQKSSQAPKLLFHYYDKDFNNEADTPDNFQSRRPNTSFCFLDIRSPGLGDTAMYLCATSRDLPSGRALGEQFFGPGTRLTVL.